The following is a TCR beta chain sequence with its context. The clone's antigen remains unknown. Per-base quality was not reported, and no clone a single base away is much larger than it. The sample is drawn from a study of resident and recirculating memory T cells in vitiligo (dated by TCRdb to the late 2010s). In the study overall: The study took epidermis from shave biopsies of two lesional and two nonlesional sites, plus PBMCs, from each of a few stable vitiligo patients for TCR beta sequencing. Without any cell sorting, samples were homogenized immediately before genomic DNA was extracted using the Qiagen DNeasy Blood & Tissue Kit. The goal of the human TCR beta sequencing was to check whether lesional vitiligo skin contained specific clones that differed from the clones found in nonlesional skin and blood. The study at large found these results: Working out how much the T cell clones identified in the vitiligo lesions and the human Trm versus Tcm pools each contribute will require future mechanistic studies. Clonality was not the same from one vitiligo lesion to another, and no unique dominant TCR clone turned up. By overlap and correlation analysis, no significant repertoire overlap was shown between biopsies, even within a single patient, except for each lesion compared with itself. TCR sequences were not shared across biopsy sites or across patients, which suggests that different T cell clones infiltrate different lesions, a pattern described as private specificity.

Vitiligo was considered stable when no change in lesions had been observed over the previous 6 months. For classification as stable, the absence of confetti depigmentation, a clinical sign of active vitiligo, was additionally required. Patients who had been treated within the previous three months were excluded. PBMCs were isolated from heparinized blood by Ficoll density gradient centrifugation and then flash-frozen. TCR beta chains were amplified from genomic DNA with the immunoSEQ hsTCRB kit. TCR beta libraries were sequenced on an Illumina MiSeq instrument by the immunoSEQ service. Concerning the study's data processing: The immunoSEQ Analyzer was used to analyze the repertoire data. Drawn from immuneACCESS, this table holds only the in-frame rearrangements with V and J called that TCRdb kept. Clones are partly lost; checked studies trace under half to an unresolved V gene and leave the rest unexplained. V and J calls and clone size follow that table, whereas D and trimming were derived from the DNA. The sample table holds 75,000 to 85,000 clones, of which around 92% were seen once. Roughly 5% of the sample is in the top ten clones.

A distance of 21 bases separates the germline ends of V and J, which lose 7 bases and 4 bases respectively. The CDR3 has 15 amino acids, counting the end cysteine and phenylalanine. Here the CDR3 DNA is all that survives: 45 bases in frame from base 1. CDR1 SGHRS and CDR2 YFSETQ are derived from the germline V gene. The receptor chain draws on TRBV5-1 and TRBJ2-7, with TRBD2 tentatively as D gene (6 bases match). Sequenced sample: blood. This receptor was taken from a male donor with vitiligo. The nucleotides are TGCGCCAGCCGTGATGGTGGGGGGAGAAGGTACGAGCAGTACTTC. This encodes CASRDGGGRRYEQYF.